The 13 T cell receptor beta chains below were found in one sample sequenced in a study of identical twins. TCRdb reprocessed the 5' RACE reads with MiXCR, giving one entry per CDR3 protein. The sample yields some 660,000 distinct CDR3 sequences, 8.6% seen once. The sample was also linked to a second study, of yellow fever vaccine responses in identical twins.

The sequencing input was PBMCs. These TCRs come from a woman aged 18 to 35 in good health.

This chain connects TRBV5-1 to TRBJ2-1, with a weak D call TRBD1 (6 bases). The CDR3 has 15 residues. V shed 6 bases and J shed 0 bases, with 13 bases lying between them. Germline V CDR1 and CDR2: SGHRS, YFSETQ. The DNA for the CDR3 is TGCGCCAGCACCCCAACAGGGAGCTCCTACAATGAGCAGTTCTTC. It is translated as CASTPTGSSYNEQFF.

The V call is TRBV19, the J call TRBJ1-1, with TRBD1 identical over 12 bases. CDR1 is LNHDA, CDR2 SQIVND, per germline (reference sequence). V was pared by 3 bases and J by 5 bases, with 4 bases of the junction left unmatched. CDR3 length: 15 amino acids. The CDR3 region has the DNA TGTGCCAGTAGTATGGGGACAGGGGGCCTGACTGAAGCTTTCTTT. This encodes CASSMGTGGLTEAFF.

This chain joins TRBV15 and TRBJ2-2; 7 bases match TRBD1. After removal of 0 bases from V and 4 bases from J, the junction contained 5 bases not matched to a gene. The CDR3 length is 16 residues. Per germline, CDR1 LNHNV and CDR2 YYDKDF (reference sequence). CDR3 bases: TGTGCCACCAGCAGAGATTACGGACAGGCCACCGGGGAGCTGTTTTTT. The encoded protein is CATSRDYGQATGELFF.

This clonotype was observed a few times. The gene calls are TRBV12-3 or TRBV12-4 and TRBJ1-1, with 10 nucleotides matching TRBD1. V lost 6 bases, J lost 4 bases, and 5 bases stayed unmatched. CDR3 length equals 14 residues. The DNA of the CDR3 is TGTGCCAGCAGCTCCGGGACAGGGGCCACTGAAGCTTTCTTT. Translation: CASSSGTGATEAFF.

The V and J genes are TRBV20-1 and TRBJ2-1; TRBD2 matches at 14 bases. The CDR3 runs 17 residues. Germline assignment: CDR1 DFQATT and CDR2 SNEGSKA (reference sequence). J lost 4 bases, V lost 8 bases, and 13 bases had no gene match. As DNA, the CDR3 is TGCAGTACCCTTGGGACTAGCGGGAGTCGGGTTTACAATGAGCAGTTCTTC. Encoded protein: CSTLGTSGSRVYNEQFF.

The chain employs TRBV6-5 and TRBJ2-3; the match to TRBD2 covers 10 bases. CDR3 length: 15 residues. The ends lost 4 bases at V and 2 bases at J; junction bases unmatched: 3. Per the germline V gene, CDR1 is MNHEY and CDR2 is SVGAGI. The DNA for the CDR3 is TGTGCCAGCAGTTGGCTAGCGGGGGACACAGATACGCAGTATTTT. This codes for CASSWLAGDTDTQYF.

In this sample, this clonotype turned up a few times. This chain uses TRBV27 with TRBJ2-2, with D uncertain. Germline loops: CDR1 MNHEY, CDR2 SMNVEV (reference sequence). This CDR3 spans 14 amino acids. V lost 5 bases and J lost 3, with 10 bases in between. The CDR3 is CASSLGWDTGELFF. The DNA of the CDR3 is TGTGCCAGCAGTCTGGGGTGGGACACCGGGGAGCTGTTTTTT.

The rearrangement joins TRBV28 to TRBJ2-3; D assignment may be TRBD1 or TRBD2 (5 bases each). The germline V gene has CDR1 MDHEN and CDR2 SYDVKM. The CDR3 spans 16 residues. Deletions cut 4 bases from V and 5 bases from J, with 19 bases between. CDR3 sequence (DNA): TGTGCCAGCAGTTCCCCCCGGGACGGAAGCTTAGATACGCAGTATTTT. It yields the protein CASSSPRDGSLDTQYF.

V is TRBV12-3 or TRBV12-4 and J is TRBJ2-1; 7 positions agree with TRBD1. There are 13 residues in the CDR3. With 7 bases clipped from V and 4 bases from J, the junction kept 4 bases outside the gene matches. Here the CDR3 reads CASTKQGYNEQFF. The CDR3 DNA sequence: TGTGCCAGCACTAAACAGGGGTACAATGAGCAGTTCTTC.

Many counts were recorded for this clonotype. This chain uses TRBV2 with TRBJ2-1; 9 bases align to TRBD1. In germline, CDR1 is SNHLY, CDR2 FYNNEI. The V segment lost 4 bases and the J segment 7 bases; nucleotides outside the gene matches: 11. The CDR3 is 16 residues long. The CDR3 DNA follows: TGTGCCAGCAGTGCATCCCGGGACAGGGTTATAAATGAGCAGTTCTTC. It yields the protein CASSASRDRVINEQFF.

About this clonotype itself: A much bigger clone sits one base away, suggesting this may be a read error. The rearrangement joins TRBV7-6 to TRBJ2-5; no definite D call. The V and J ends lost 2 bases and 3 bases respectively, with 7 bases between them. The length of the CDR3 is 13 residues. Germline lookup yields CDR1 SGHVS and CDR2 FNYEAQ. The CDR3 sequence: CASSLSPKETQYF. The CDR3 bases are TGTGCCAGCAGCTTAAGCCCCAAAGAGACCCAGTACTTC.

J is TRBJ2-1 and V is TRBV6-2 or TRBV6-3; D is unresolved. Germline V gene lookup returns CDR1 MNHEY and CDR2 SVGEGT. V gave up 1 base and J gave up 10 bases, with 5 bases separating them. The length of the CDR3 is 11 residues. Here the CDR3 reads CASSYLGEQFF. The CDR3 coding sequence is TGTGCCAGCAGTTACTTGGGGGAGCAGTTCTTC.

The V and J genes are TRBV4-3 and TRBJ2-2; TRBD2 might be the D (5 bases). In germline, CDR1 is LGHNA, CDR2 YSLEER. This CDR3 comprises 14 residues. With 4 bases removed from V and 5 bases from J, the gap between germline ends came to 11 bases. DNA for the CDR3: TGCGCCAGCAGCCTGGACTCCTTAACCGGGGAGCTGTTTTTT. Translation gives CASSLDSLTGELFF.